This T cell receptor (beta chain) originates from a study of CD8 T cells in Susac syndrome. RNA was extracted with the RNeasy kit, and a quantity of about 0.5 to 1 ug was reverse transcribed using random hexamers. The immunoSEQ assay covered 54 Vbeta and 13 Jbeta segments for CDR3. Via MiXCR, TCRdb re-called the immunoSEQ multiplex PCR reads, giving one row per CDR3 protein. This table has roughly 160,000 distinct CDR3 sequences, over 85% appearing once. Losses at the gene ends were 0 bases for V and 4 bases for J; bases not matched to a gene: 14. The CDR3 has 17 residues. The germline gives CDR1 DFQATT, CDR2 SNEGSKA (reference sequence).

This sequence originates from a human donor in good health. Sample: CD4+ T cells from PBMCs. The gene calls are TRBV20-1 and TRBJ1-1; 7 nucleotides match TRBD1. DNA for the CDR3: TGCAGTGCTAGAGATAAGGTTACGGGAGGGGGCGGCACTGAAGCTTTCTTT. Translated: CSARDKVTGGGGTEAFF.